This TCR beta chain comes out of a study of radiation and T cells in renal cell carcinoma. Study-wide results and limits: Top tumor clonotypes rose in blood 2 weeks post-radiation, then contracted. Baseline intratumoral clonotype presence is unknown without pretreatment biopsies.

The repertoire was sequenced with immunoSEQ multiplex PCR; TCRdb's copy has only in-frame clones and lacks some. The data show about 78,000 clones, 80% to 90% seen once. Indicated time point: blood 4 weeks post-SBRT, at nephrectomy. Treatment: 15 Gy SBRT to primary tumor, nephrectomy 4 weeks later. The CDR3 totals 15 residues. Looked up from germline, CDR1 is LGHNA and CDR2 is YSLEER. A note on this clone: Its cognate antigen is unknown.

The starting material was blood, obtained from a patient whose treatment included radiotherapy and nephrectomy. This clonotype was obtained from an older woman with renal cell carcinoma. The chain combines TRBV4-3 with TRBJ2-5; 7 bases agree with TRBD1. The DNA end lines up better with TRBJ2-7; the J call may be wrong. CDR3: CASSQTGARAPEQYF. The CDR3 DNA reads as TGCGCCAGCAGCCAAACAGGGGCGCGGGCGCCCGAGCAGTACTTC.